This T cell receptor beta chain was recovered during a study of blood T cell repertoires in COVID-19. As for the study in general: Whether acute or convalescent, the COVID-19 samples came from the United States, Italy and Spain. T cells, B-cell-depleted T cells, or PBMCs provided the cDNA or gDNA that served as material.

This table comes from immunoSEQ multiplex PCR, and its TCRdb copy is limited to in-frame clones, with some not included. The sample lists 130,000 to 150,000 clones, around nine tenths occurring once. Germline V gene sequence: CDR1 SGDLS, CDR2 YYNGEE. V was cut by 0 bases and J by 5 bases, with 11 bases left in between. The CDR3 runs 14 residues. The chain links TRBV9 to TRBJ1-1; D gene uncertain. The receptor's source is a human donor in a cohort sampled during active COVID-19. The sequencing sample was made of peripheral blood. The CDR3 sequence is CASSVEGGWTEAFF. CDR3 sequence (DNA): TGTGCCAGCAGCGTAGAGGGAGGTTGGACTGAAGCTTTCTTT.